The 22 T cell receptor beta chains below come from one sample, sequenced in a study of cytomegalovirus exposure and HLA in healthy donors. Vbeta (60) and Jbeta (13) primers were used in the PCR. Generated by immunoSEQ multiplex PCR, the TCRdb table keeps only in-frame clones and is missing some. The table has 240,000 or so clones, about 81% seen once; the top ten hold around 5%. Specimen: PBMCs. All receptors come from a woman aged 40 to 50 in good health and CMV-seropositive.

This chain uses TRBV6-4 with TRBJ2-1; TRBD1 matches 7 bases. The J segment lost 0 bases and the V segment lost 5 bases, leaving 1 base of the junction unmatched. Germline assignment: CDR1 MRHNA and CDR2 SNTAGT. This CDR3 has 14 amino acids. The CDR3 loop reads CASSRDSSYNEQFF. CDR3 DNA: TGTGCCAGCAGTCGGGACAGCTCCTACAATGAGCAGTTCTTC.

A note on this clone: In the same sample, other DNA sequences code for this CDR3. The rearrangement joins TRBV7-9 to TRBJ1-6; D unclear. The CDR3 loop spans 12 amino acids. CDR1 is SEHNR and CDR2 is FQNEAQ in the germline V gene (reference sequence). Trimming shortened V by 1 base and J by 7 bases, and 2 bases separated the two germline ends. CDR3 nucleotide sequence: TGTGCCAGCAGCTTAGTAAATTCACCCCTCCACTTT. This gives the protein CASSLVNSPLHF.

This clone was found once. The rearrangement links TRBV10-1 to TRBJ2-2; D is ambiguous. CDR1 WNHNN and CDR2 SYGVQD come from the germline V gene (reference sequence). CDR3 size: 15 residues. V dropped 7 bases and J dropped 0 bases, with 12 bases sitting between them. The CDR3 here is CASTRNRTNTGELFF. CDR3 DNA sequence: TGCGCCAGCACCCGGAACAGAACGAACACCGGGGAGCTGTTTTTT.

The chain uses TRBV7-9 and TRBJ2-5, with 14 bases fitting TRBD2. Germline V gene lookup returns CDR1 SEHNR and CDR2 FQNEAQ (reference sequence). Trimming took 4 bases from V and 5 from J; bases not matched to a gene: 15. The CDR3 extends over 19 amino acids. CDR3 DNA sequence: TGTGCCAGCAGCTCCAGTCGACTAGCGGGGGGGCTTCTACCTGAGACCCAGTACTTC. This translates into CASSSSRLAGGLLPETQYF.

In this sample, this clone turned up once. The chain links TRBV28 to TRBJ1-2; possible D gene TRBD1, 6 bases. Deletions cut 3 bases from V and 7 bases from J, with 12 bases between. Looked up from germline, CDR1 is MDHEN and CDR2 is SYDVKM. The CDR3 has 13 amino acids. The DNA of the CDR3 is TGTGCCAGCAGTTTGAGAAGGGACACTGGCTACACCTTC. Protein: CASSLRRDTGYTF.

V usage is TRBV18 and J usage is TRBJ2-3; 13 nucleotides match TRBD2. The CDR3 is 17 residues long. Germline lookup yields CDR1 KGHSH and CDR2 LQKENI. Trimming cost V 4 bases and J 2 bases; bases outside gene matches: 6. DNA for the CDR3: TGTGCCAGCTCACTTGGACTAGCGGGGGCCTTCACAGATACGCAGTATTTT. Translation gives CASSLGLAGAFTDTQYF.

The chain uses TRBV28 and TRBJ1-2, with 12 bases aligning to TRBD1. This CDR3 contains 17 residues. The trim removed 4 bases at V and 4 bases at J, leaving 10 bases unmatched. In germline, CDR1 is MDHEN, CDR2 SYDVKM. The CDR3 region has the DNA TGTGCCAGCAGTTATCGGAGGGGACAGGGGGCGGGCTATGGCTACACCTTC. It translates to CASSYRRGQGAGYGYTF.

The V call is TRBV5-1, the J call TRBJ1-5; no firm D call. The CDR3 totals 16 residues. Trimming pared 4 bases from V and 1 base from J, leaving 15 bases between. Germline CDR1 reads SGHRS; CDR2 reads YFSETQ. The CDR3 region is CASSPGSGLSNQPQHF. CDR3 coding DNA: TGCGCCAGCAGCCCGGGGTCCGGGCTGAGCAATCAGCCCCAGCATTTT.

The CDR3 sequence: CASSLGQGEDTEAFF. The CDR3, as DNA: TGTGCCAGCAGCTTGGGACAGGGGGAGGACACTGAAGCTTTCTTT. The chain links TRBV11-3 to TRBJ1-1; the match to TRBD1 covers 11 bases. The V and J ends lost 3 bases and 3 bases, in that order; junction bases with no gene match: 3. Germline CDR1 and CDR2: SGHNT and YENEEA. The CDR3 consists of 15 residues.

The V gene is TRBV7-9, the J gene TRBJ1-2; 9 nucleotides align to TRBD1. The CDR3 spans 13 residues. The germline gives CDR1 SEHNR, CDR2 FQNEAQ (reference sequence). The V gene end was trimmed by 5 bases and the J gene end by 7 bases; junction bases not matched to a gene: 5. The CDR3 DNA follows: TGTGCCAGCAGCCCCGGGACAGGGTTTGGCTACACCTTC. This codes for CASSPGTGFGYTF.

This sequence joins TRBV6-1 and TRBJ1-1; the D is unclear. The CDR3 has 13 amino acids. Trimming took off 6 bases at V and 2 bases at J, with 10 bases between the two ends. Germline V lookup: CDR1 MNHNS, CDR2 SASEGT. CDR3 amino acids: CASSTYHNTEAFF. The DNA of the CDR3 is TGTGCCAGCAGCACCTACCACAACACTGAAGCTTTCTTT.

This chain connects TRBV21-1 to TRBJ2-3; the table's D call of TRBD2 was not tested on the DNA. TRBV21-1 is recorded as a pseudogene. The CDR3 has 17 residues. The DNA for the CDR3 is TGTGCCAGCAGCAAAGTTAAGCGGGGGGCCGCCACAGATACGCAGTATTTT. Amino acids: CASSKVKRGAATDTQYF.

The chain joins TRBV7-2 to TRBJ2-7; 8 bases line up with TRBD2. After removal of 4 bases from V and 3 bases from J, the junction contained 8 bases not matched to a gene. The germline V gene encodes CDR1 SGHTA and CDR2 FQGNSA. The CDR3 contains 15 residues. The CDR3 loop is CASSYTSGTNYEQYF. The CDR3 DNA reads TGTGCCAGCAGCTATACTAGCGGCACCAACTACGAGCAGTACTTC.

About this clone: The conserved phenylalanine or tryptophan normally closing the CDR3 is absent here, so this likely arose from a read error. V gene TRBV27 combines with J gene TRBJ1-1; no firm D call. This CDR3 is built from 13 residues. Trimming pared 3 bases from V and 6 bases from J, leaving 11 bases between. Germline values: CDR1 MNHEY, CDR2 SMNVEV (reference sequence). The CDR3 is CASSFVGEAEAFS. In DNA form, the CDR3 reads TGTGCCAGCAGTTTCGTCGGGGAGGCTGAAGCTTTCTCT.

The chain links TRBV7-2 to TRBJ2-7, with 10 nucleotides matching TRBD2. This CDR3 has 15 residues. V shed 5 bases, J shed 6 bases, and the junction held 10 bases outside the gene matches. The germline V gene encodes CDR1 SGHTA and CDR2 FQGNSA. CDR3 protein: CASSVPFSGRSEQYF. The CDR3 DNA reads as TGTGCCAGCAGCGTTCCTTTTAGCGGGAGGAGCGAGCAGTACTTC.

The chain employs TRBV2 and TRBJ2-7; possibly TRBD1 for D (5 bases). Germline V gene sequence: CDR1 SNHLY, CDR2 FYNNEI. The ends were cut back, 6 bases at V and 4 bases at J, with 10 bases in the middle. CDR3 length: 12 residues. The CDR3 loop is CASSNRRYEQYF. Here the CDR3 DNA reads TGTGCCAGCAGCAACAGGCGGTACGAGCAGTACTTC.

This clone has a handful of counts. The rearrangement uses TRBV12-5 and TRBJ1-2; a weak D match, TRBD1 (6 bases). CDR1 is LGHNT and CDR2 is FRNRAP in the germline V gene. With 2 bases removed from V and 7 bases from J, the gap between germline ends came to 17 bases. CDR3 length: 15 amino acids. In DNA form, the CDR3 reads TGTGCTAGTGGTTTGTCTTCCGGGACACTAAGTGGCTACACCTTC. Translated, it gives CASGLSSGTLSGYTF.

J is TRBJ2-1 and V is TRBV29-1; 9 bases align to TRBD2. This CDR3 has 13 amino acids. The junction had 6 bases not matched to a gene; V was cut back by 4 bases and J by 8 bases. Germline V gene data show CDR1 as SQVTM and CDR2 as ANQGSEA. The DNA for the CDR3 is TGCAGCGTTGTGGCGGGGGGGCTCGATGAGCAGTTCTTC. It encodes CSVVAGGLDEQFF.

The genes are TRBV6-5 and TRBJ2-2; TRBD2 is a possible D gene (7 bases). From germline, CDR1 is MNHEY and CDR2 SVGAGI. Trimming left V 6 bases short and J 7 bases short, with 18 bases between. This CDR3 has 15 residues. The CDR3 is CASRSPQGGGGELFF. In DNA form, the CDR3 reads TGTGCCAGCAGGAGCCCTCAGGGAGGGGGCGGGGAGCTGTTTTTT.

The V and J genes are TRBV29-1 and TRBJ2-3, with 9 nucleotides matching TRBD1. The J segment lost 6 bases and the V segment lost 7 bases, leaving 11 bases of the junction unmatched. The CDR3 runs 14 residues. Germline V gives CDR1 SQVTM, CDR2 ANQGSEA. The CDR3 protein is CSAQDRGNADTQYF. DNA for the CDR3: TGCAGCGCCCAGGACAGGGGAAACGCCGATACGCAGTATTTT.

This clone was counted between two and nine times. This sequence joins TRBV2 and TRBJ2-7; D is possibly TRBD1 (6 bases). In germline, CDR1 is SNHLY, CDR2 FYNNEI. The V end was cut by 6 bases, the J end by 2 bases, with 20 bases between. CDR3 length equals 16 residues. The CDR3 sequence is CASRLPQGQLPYEQYF. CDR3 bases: TGTGCCAGCAGGTTGCCCCAGGGGCAATTACCCTACGAGCAGTACTTC. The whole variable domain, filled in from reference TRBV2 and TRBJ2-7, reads EPEVTQTPSHQVTQMGQEVILRCVPISNHLYFYWYRQILGQKVEFLVSFYNNEISEKSEIFDDQFSVERPDGSNFTLKIRSTKLEDSAMYFCASRLPQGQLPYEQYFGPGTRLTVT.

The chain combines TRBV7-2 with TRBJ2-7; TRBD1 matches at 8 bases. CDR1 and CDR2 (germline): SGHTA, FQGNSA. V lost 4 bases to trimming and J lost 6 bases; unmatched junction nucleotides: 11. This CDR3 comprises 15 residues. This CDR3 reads CASSSRQGNLREQYF. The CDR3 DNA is TGTGCCAGCAGCTCCCGACAGGGGAATCTACGCGAGCAGTACTTC.